Listed below are T cell receptor beta chains from one sample, sequenced in a study of T cell changes during pregnancy in multiple sclerosis. Sequenced by immunoSEQ multiplex PCR; TCRdb stores in-frame clones only, minus some. Among tens of thousands of clones listed, roughly 92% were seen once. The sequencing used peripheral blood, collected before pregnancy. These receptors were collected from a female donor with multiple sclerosis, enrolled in a pregnancy study. The CDR3 runs from the conserved cysteine through the conserved F or W. D genes are given only for firm matches. Only some rows state a clone size, as once, few, many or a class for expanded clones.

V gene: TRBV12-5
D gene: TRBD2
J gene: TRBJ2-3
clone size: once
CDR3 protein: CASGLYLAGGTSDTQYF
CDR3 DNA: TGTGCTAGTGGTTTGTATCTAGCGGGAGGGACCTCAGATACGCAGTATTTT

V gene: TRBV7-2
D gene: -
J gene: TRBJ2-1
clone size: once
CDR3 protein: CASSLAPVSYNEQFF
CDR3 DNA: TGTGCCAGCAGCTTAGCTCCGGTCTCCTACAATGAGCAGTTCTTC

V gene: TRBV7-8
D gene: TRBD2
J gene: TRBJ2-1
clone size: -
CDR3 protein: CASSLVSGRSNEQFF
CDR3 DNA: TGTGCCAGCAGCTTAGTAAGCGGGAGGTCCAATGAGCAGTTCTTC

V gene: TRBV25-1
D gene: -
J gene: TRBJ2-5
clone size: -
CDR3 protein: CASSGIGGGGQETQYF
CDR3 DNA: TGTGCCAGCAGTGGGATAGGGGGAGGGGGCCAAGAGACCCAGTACTTC

V gene: TRBV4-2
D gene: TRBD2
J gene: TRBJ2-5
clone size: -
CDR3 protein: CASSHPREVQETQYF
CDR3 DNA: TGTGCCAGCAGCCACCCCCGGGAGGTCCAAGAGACCCAGTACTTC

V gene: TRBV15
D gene: -
J gene: TRBJ1-5
clone size: -
CDR3 protein: CATSKRQNNQPQHF
CDR3 DNA: TGTGCCACCAGCAAACGACAGAACAATCAGCCCCAGCATTTT

V gene: TRBV5-1
D gene: -
J gene: TRBJ2-2
clone size: -
CDR3 protein: CASSHSAGELFF
CDR3 DNA: TGCGCCAGCAGCCATAGTGCCGGGGAGCTGTTTTTT

V gene: TRBV6-6
D gene: -
J gene: TRBJ1-2
clone size: -
CDR3 protein: CASTEGWEANYGYTF
CDR3 DNA: TGTGCCAGCACCGAGGGATGGGAAGCTAACTATGGCTACACCTTC

V gene: TRBV7-3
D gene: -
J gene: TRBJ2-7
clone size: few
CDR3 protein: CASSYIRDSEQYF
CDR3 DNA: TGTGCCAGCAGCTACATCCGGGACTCCGAGCAGTACTTC

V gene: TRBV14
D gene: TRBD1
J gene: TRBJ2-3
clone size: -
CDR3 protein: CASSPGGDTQYF
CDR3 DNA: TGTGCCAGCAGCCCAGGGGGAGATACGCAGTATTTT

V gene: TRBV5-6
D gene: TRBD2
J gene: TRBJ2-3
clone size: -
CDR3 protein: CASRPIRGGTDTQYF
CDR3 DNA: TGTGCCAGCAGACCGATCCGGGGGGGCACAGATACGCAGTATTTT

V gene: TRBV4-2
D gene: TRBD1
J gene: TRBJ1-6
clone size: few
CDR3 protein: CASSQEGTGNSPLHF
CDR3 DNA: TGTGCCAGCAGCCAAGAGGGGACAGGGAATTCACCCCTCCACTTT

V gene: TRBV6-4
D gene: TRBD2
J gene: TRBJ2-1
clone size: -
CDR3 protein: CASSLTSGSYNEQFF
CDR3 DNA: TGTGCCAGCAGCTTGACTAGCGGATCCTACAATGAGCAGTTCTTC

V gene: TRBV6-5
D gene: TRBD1
J gene: TRBJ2-1
clone size: -
CDR3 protein: CASSPGGAYNEQFF
CDR3 DNA: TGTGCCAGCAGCCCAGGGGGTGCGTACAATGAGCAGTTCTTC

V gene: TRBV5-8
D gene: -
J gene: TRBJ2-7
clone size: once
CDR3 protein: CASSSLGSSSYEQYF
CDR3 DNA: TGTGCCAGCAGCTCGCTAGGATCGTCCTCCTACGAGCAGTACTTC

V gene: TRBV27
D gene: TRBD2
J gene: TRBJ2-2
clone size: -
CDR3 protein: CASSPGTSGIGELFF
CDR3 DNA: TGTGCCAGCAGCCCAGGGACTAGCGGGATAGGGGAGCTGTTTTTT

V gene: TRBV7-9
D gene: TRBD2
J gene: TRBJ2-1
clone size: once
CDR3 protein: CASSIRTSGEQFF
CDR3 DNA: TGTGCCAGCAGCATAAGGACTAGCGGTGAGCAGTTCTTC

V gene: TRBV11-3
D gene: TRBD2
J gene: TRBJ2-3
clone size: -
CDR3 protein: CASSLTSGTNTQYF
CDR3 DNA: TGTGCCAGCAGCTTGACTAGCGGGACAAATACGCAGTATTTT

V gene: TRBV6-1
D gene: TRBD1
J gene: TRBJ1-4
clone size: many
CDR3 protein: CASSGGTGVEKLFF
CDR3 DNA: TGTGCCAGCAGTGGCGGGACAGGGGTTGAAAAACTGTTTTTT

V gene: TRBV15
D gene: TRBD2
J gene: TRBJ2-1
clone size: -
CDR3 protein: CATSRDLPSGRYNEQFF
CDR3 DNA: TGTGCCACCAGCAGAGATCTCCCTAGCGGGAGGTACAATGAGCAGTTCTTC

V gene: TRBV19
D gene: -
J gene: TRBJ2-7
clone size: -
CDR3 protein: CASSSAGAISYEQYF
CDR3 DNA: TGTGCCAGTAGTAGTGCGGGGGCGATCTCCTACGAGCAGTACTTC

V gene: TRBV6-5
D gene: -
J gene: TRBJ2-1
clone size: -
CDR3 protein: CASSYSGVSYNEQFF
CDR3 DNA: TGTGCCAGCAGTTACTCCGGGGTCTCCTACAATGAGCAGTTCTTC